This T cell receptor beta chain derives from a study of blood T cell repertoires in COVID-19. In the study overall: From T cells, B-cell-depleted T cells, or PBMCs came the material, which was cDNA or gDNA.

Per the germline V gene, CDR1 is SGHRS and CDR2 is YFSETQ. Between the trimmed V and J ends, which lost 4 bases and 2 bases, there was a span of 9 bases. There are 13 residues in the CDR3. Clones were read by immunoSEQ multiplex PCR, and TCRdb kept only the in-frame ones, dropping some. In the table there are approximately 300,000 clones, 87% of which are singletons. The sequence was collected from a woman in her thirties who had recovered from COVID-19. V is TRBV5-1 and J is TRBJ1-2; perhaps TRBD1 as D (6 bases). The sequencing input was PBMCs or T cells enriched from blood (not recorded which). CDR3 residues: CASSPDRNYGYTF. CDR3 coding DNA: TGCGCCAGCAGCCCCGACAGGAACTATGGCTACACCTTC.